The clone carrying this TCR beta chain was seen a single time. This entry belongs to a study of blood T cell repertoires in COVID-19. Looking at the study overall: The study drew acute and convalescent COVID-19 samples from the United States, Italy and Spain. The analysed material was cDNA or gDNA that came from T cells, B-cell-depleted T cells, or PBMCs.

Trimming stripped 2 bases from V and 11 bases from J, with 10 bases between. There are 12 residues in the CDR3. The germline V gene encodes CDR1 MNHNS and CDR2 SASEGT. In the source study's methods: By means of reference gene primer amplification, nucleated cell counts were estimated. Only in-frame clones appear in the TCRdb table, and some are missing; sequencing was by immunoSEQ multiplex PCR. D and trimming come from the DNA, and the V and J calls and clone size come from that table. The sample lists 130,000 to 150,000 clones, 75% to 90% occurring once. The receptor's source is a man older than 75 with acute or convalescent COVID-19. The sample comprised peripheral blood. This chain links TRBV6-1 with TRBJ1-5; D call uncertain. CDR3 region: CASSESERAQHF. CDR3 in DNA: TGTGCCAGCAGTGAATCTGAGAGGGCCCAGCATTTT.